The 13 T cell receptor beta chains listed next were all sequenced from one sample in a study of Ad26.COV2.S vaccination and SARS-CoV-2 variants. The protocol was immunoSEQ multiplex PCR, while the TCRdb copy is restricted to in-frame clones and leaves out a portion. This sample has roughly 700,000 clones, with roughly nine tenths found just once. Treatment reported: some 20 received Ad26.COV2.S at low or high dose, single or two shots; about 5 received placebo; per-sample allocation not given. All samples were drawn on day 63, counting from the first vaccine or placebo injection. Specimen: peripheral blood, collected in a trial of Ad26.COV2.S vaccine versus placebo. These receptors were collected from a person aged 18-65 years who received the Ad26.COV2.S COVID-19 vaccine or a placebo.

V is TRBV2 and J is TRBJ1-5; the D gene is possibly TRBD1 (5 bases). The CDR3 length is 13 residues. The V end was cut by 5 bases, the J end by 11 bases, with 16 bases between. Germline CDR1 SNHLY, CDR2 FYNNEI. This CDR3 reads CASSTTGLWAQHF. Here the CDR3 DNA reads TGTGCCAGCAGTACAACAGGTTTGTGGGCCCAGCATTTT.

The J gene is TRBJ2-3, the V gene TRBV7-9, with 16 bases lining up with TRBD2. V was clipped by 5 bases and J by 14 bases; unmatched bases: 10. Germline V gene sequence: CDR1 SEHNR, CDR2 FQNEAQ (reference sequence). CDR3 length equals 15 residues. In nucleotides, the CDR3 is TGTGCCAGCAGCCCCGGGACTAGCGGGAGGGCTGCTTGGTATTTT. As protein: CASSPGTSGRAAWYF.

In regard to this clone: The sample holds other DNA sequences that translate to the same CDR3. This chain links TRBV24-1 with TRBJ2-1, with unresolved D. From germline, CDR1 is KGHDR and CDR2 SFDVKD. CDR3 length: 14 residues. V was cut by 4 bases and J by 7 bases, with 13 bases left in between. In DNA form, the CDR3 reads TGTGCCACCAGTGACCCTGCCCGTCTTAATGAGCAGTTCTTC. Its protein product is CATSDPARLNEQFF.

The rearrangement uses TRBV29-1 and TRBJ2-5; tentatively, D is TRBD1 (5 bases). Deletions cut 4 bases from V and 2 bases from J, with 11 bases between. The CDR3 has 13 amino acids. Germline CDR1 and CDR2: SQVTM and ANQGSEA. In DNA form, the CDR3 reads TGCAGCGTTGCCCAGGGTCGGCAAGAGACCCAGTACTTC. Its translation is CSVAQGRQETQYF.

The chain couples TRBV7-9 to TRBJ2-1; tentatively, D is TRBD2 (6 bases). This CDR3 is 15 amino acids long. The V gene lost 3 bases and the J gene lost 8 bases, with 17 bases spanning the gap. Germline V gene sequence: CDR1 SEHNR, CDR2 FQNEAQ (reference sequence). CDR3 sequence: CASSLGVGGDDEQFF. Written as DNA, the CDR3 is TGTGCCAGCAGCTTGGGTGTAGGAGGGGACGATGAGCAGTTCTTC.

The CDR3 sequence is CASSFSWNNGETQYF. In DNA, the CDR3 is TGTGCCAGCAGCTTCTCATGGAACAACGGAGAGACCCAGTACTTC. This chain connects TRBV7-2 to TRBJ2-5; D is uncertain. The CDR3 consists of 15 residues. Germline lookup yields CDR1 SGHTA and CDR2 FQGNSA. V was trimmed by 3 bases and J by 4 bases, leaving 15 bases between them. The complete variable domain, with remaining parts taken from reference TRBV7-2 and TRBJ2-5, reads GAGVSQSPSNKVTEKGKDVELRCDPISGHTALYWYRQSLGQGLEFLIYFQGNSAPDKSGLPSDRFSAERTGGSVSTLTIQRTQQEDSAVYLCASSFSWNNGETQYFGPGTRLLVL.

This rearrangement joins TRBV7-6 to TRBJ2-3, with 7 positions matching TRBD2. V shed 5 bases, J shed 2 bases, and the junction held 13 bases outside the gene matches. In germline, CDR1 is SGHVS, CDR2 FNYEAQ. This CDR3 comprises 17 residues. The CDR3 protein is CASSPGWGRALTDTQYF. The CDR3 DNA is TGTGCCAGCAGCCCGGGCTGGGGGAGGGCCCTCACAGATACGCAGTATTTT.

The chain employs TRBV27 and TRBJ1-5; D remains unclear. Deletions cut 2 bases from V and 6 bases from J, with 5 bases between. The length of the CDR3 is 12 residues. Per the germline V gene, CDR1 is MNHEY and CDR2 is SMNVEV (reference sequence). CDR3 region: CASSLIGQPQHF. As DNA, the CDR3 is TGTGCCAGCAGTTTAATAGGTCAGCCCCAGCATTTT.

CDR3 sequence reads: CASSKDRVNTEAFF. The CDR3 nucleotides read TGTGCCAGCAGTAAGGACAGAGTGAACACTGAAGCTTTCTTT. The gene calls are TRBV27 and TRBJ1-1, with D possibly matching TRBD1 (6 bases). This CDR3 comprises 14 residues. The V end was cut by 5 bases, the J end by 0 bases, with 10 bases between. Germline V gives CDR1 MNHEY, CDR2 SMNVEV (reference sequence).

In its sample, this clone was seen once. CDR3 nucleotides: TGTGCCAGCTCACCACGTGGGACTAGCGGGGGGAATGAGCAGTTCTTC. It codes for CASSPRGTSGGNEQFF. The V and J genes are TRBV18 and TRBJ2-1; 15 bases line up with TRBD2. Germline assignment: CDR1 KGHSH and CDR2 LQKENI. The CDR3 consists of 16 residues. Trimming took 1 base from V and 7 from J; bases not matched to a gene: 2.

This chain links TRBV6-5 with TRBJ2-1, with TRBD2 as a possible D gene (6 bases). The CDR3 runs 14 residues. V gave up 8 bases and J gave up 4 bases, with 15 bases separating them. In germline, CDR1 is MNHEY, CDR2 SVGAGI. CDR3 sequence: CASSRDWPYNEQFF. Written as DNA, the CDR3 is TGTGCCAGCTCCCGGGACTGGCCATACAATGAGCAGTTCTTC.

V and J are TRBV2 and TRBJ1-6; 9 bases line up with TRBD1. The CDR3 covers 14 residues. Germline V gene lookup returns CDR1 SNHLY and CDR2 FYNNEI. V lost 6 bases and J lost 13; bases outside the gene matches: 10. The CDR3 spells CASRRTGESTPLHF. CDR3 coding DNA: TGTGCCAGCAGGAGGACAGGGGAATCCACCCCCCTCCACTTT.

CDR3 bases: TGTGCCAGCTCCGTCAATGGGCTCCTAGGGCCCAATGAGCAGTTCTTC. This sequence encodes CASSVNGLLGPNEQFF. V and J are TRBV18 and TRBJ2-1; no definite D call. Deletions cut 6 bases from V and 6 bases from J, with 21 bases between. CDR3 length: 16 amino acids. Germline V gene sequence: CDR1 KGHSH, CDR2 LQKENI.